Listed below are T cell receptor beta chains from one sample, sequenced in a study of glioma-infiltrating T cells. One entry per CDR3 protein, called by TCRdb with MiXCR from the multiplex PCR reads. In the table there are about 400,000 distinct CDR3 sequences, 41% of which are singletons. The sequenced sample consisted of glioma tissue, nonneoplastic brain tissue, or PBMCs (not recorded which). The receptors derive from a human donor with low-grade glioma or glioblastoma, undergoing nonglioma brain surgery, or in good health (not recorded which). Both conserved end residues are trimmed from each CDR3.

J: TRBJ1-2; length: 9; V: TRBV29-1; CDR3: SVESGEGYT
J: TRBJ2-3; length: 11; V: TRBV20-1; CDR3: SASGDYTDTQY
J: TRBJ1-4; length: 11; V: TRBV28; CDR3: ASMTATNEKLF
J: TRBJ1-5; length: 10; V: TRBV28; CDR3: ASSRKEGARH
J: TRBJ2-5; length: 13; V: TRBV15; CDR3: ATRRRDVVGGTQY
J: TRBJ2-3; length: 14; V: TRBV28; CDR3: ASRRHRSGIGDTQY
J: TRBJ2-7; length: 13; V: TRBV4-3; CDR3: ASSQDPAAAYEQY
J: TRBJ2-3; length: 14; V: TRBV7-2; CDR3: ASSLGIAGFIDTQY
J: TRBJ1-1; length: 10; V: TRBV28; CDR3: ASTRQNTEAF
J: TRBJ2-7; length: 12; V: TRBV5-6; CDR3: ASSYRDFTYEQY
J: TRBJ1-2; length: 11; V: TRBV20-1; CDR3: SARDGRAYGYT